These 18 T cell receptor beta chains were sequenced from one sample in a study of T cells expressing NK-cell markers. TCRdb re-called the 5' RACE reads and gives one entry per CDR3 protein, without DNA. In total, the table holds about half a million distinct CDR3 sequences. Sequencing was carried out using blood T cells: a sorted CD56 or NKG2C T cell subset, CD4+ or CD8+ T cells, or bulk PBMC T cells (not recorded which). These receptors originate from a woman in her forties or fifties in good health.

The rearrangement joins TRBV6-6 to TRBJ1-4; the D call of TRBD1 rests on TCRdb alone, since no DNA is present to check it. The CDR3 sequence is 17 residues long. The germline CDR1 and CDR2 sequences are MNHNY and SVGAGI (reference sequence). The CDR3 region is CASRPTGGPTTNEKLFF.

V is TRBV15 and J is TRBJ2-1; as DNA is missing, the TRBD1 call by TCRdb cannot be tested. The CDR3 is made up of 15 amino acids. Per germline, CDR1 LNHNV and CDR2 YYDKDF (reference sequence). CDR3 loop: CATSRFGQGDNEQFF.

This rearrangement joins TRBV11-2 to TRBJ2-1; the D call from TCRdb, TRBD2, cannot be confirmed without DNA. Germline CDR1 reads SGHAT; CDR2 reads FQNNGV. This CDR3 contains 17 residues. CDR3 in amino acids: CASSLRRLAGVLHEQFF. The full variable domain, with the rest looked up from reference TRBV11-2 and TRBJ2-1, is EAGVAQSPRYKIIEKRQSVAFWCNPISGHATLYWYQQILGQGPKLLIQFQNNGVVDDSQLPKDRFSAERLKGVDSTLKIQPAKLEDSAVYLCASSLRRLAGVLHEQFFGPGTRLTVL.

The chain carries TRBV20-1 and TRBJ2-1; the TCRdb D gene call, TRBD2, has no DNA to confirm it. This CDR3 is built from 17 residues. Germline CDR1 and CDR2: DFQATT and SNEGSKA (reference sequence). The CDR3 spells CSAGASQTSGRMNEQFF.

The V and J genes are TRBV25-1 and TRBJ1-5; the TCRdb call, TRBD1, lacks DNA for checking. CDR3 size: 15 residues. The germline CDR1 and CDR2 sequences are MGHDK and SYGVNS. The CDR3 loop is CASSALAGTDQPQHF.

V gene TRBV7-9 combines with J gene TRBJ2-1; lacking DNA, the TRBD2 call made by TCRdb goes unchecked. CDR1 is SEHNR, CDR2 FQNEAQ, per germline (reference sequence). The CDR3 length is 17 residues. This chain's CDR3 is CASSSLKTSGLRDEQFF.

The chain has TRBV27 and TRBJ1-2; TCRdb's assignment of TRBD1 cannot be checked, as there is no DNA. The CDR3 is 17 amino acids. The V gene's germline CDR1 is MNHEY and CDR2 SMNVEV (reference sequence). This CDR3 is CASSPTMYRDRDYGYTF.

The rearrangement links TRBV10-3 to TRBJ1-5; as DNA is missing, the TRBD1 call by TCRdb cannot be tested. Germline CDR1 ENHRY, CDR2 SYGVKD. The CDR3 runs 13 residues. CDR3 sequence: CAIRALQGQPQHF.

The chain couples TRBV30 to TRBJ1-2. Germline lookup yields CDR1 GTSNPN and CDR2 SVGIG (reference sequence). CDR3 length equals 12 residues. The CDR3 sequence is CAWSVENYGYTF.

The rearrangement uses TRBV29-1 and TRBJ2-1; the TCRdb call, TRBD2, lacks DNA for checking. The CDR3 covers 15 residues. The V gene's germline CDR1 is SQVTM and CDR2 ANQGSEA. CDR3 protein: CSVEKGLLSGNEQFF.

The V call is TRBV5-1, the J call TRBJ2-2; the D call of TRBD2 rests on TCRdb alone, since no DNA is present to check it. The CDR3 sequence is 18 residues long. The germline gives CDR1 SGHRS, CDR2 YFSETQ. The CDR3 spells CASGRKPSGRADTGELFF.

The chain combines TRBV5-1 with TRBJ2-1; TCRdb designates TRBD2, a call that cannot be tested without DNA. Germline lookup yields CDR1 SGHRS and CDR2 YFSETQ. The CDR3 contains 16 residues. The CDR3 reads CASSYSGTSGVNEQFF.

The chain uses TRBV29-1 and TRBJ2-5; TCRdb outputs TRBD1, but without DNA this stays unchecked. Germline-derived CDR1 and CDR2 are SQVTM and ANQGSEA. CDR3 size: 13 residues. CDR3 sequence: CSVERRGKETQYF.

This rearrangement joins TRBV27 to TRBJ1-2; as DNA is missing, the TRBD1 call by TCRdb cannot be tested. CDR3 size: 18 residues. The V gene's germline CDR1 is MNHEY and CDR2 SMNVEV (reference sequence). This chain's CDR3 is CASSWRQGATPANYGYTF.

This CDR3 reads CASSVTSGIPYEQYF. The chain recombines TRBV5-1 with TRBJ2-7; as DNA is missing, the TRBD2 call by TCRdb cannot be tested. CDR3 size: 15 residues. CDR1 SGHRS and CDR2 YFSETQ come from the germline V gene.

This CDR3 is CASSYSSAPSQYF. The chain combines TRBV6-2 or TRBV6-3 with TRBJ2-3; as DNA is missing, the TRBD1 call by TCRdb cannot be tested. This CDR3 is 13 amino acids long. CDR1 is MNHEY, CDR2 SVGEGT, per germline.

The chain has TRBV12-3 or TRBV12-4 and TRBJ2-7; as DNA is missing, the TRBD1 call by TCRdb cannot be tested. This CDR3 is 16 amino acids long. CDR3 protein: CASSRGGQPSTYEQYF.

CDR3 in amino acids: CSVGASGRPEQYF. The rearrangement uses TRBV29-1 and TRBJ2-7; the D call of TRBD2 rests on TCRdb alone, since no DNA is present to check it. Germline CDR1 and CDR2: SQVTM and ANQGSEA. The CDR3 length is 13 residues.